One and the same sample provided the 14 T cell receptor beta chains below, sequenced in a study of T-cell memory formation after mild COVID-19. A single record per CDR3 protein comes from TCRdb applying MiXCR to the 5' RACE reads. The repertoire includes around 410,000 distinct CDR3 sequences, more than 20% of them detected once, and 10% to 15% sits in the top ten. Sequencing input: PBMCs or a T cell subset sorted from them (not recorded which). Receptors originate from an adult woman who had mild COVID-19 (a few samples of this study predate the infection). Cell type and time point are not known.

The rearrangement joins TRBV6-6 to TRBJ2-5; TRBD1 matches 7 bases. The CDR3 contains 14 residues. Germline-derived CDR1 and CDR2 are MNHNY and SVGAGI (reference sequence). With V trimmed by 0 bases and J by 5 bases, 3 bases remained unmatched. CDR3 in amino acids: CASSYSTGRETQYF. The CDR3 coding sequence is TGTGCCAGCAGTTACTCGACAGGGCGGGAGACCCAGTACTTC.

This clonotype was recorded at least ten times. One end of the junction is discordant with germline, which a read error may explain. This CDR3 reads CASSLTGGNQPQHF. CDR3 coding DNA: TGCGCCAGCAGCTTGACAGGGGGCAATCAGCCCCAGCATTTT. The chain recombines TRBV12-3 or TRBV12-4 with TRBJ1-5, with 8 positions matching TRBD1. There are 14 residues in the CDR3.

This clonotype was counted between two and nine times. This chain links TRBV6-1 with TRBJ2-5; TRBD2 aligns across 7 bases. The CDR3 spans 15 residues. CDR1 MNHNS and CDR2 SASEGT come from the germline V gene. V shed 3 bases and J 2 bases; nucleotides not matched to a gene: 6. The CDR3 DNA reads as TGTGCCAGCAGTGACGGGACTACCAAACAAGAGACCCAGTACTTC. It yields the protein CASSDGTTKQETQYF.

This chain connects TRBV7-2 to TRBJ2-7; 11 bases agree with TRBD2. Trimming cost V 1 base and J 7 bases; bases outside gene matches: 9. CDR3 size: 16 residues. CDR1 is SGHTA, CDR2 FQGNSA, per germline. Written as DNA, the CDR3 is TGTGCCAGCAGCTTAGTTGGTAGCGGGAGGGTTGGTGAGCAGTACTTC. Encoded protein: CASSLVGSGRVGEQYF. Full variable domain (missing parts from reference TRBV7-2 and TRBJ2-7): GAGVSQSPSNKVTEKGKDVELRCDPISGHTALYWYRQSLGQGLEFLIYFQGNSAPDKSGLPSDRFSAERTGGSVSTLTIQRTQQEDSAVYLCASSLVGSGRVGEQYFGPGTRLTVT.

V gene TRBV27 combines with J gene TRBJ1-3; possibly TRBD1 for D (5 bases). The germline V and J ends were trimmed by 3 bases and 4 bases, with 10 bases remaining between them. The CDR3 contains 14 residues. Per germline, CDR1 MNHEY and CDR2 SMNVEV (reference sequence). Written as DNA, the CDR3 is TGTGCCAGCAGTTTCTCGGGGCGAGGAAACACCATATATTTT. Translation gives CASSFSGRGNTIYF.

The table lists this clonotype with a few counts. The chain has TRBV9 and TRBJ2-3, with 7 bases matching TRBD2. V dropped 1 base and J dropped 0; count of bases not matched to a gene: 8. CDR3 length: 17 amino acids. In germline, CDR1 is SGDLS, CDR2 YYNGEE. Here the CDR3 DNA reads TGTGCCAGCAGCGTACCGGCGGGAGACCCTAGCACAGATACGCAGTATTTT. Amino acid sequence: CASSVPAGDPSTDTQYF. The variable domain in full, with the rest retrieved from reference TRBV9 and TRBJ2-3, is DSGVTQTPKHLITATGQRVTLRCSPRSGDLSVYWYQQSLDQGLQFLIQYYNGEERAKGNILERFSAQQFPDLHSELNLSSLELGDSALYFCASSVPAGDPSTDTQYFGPGTRLTVL.

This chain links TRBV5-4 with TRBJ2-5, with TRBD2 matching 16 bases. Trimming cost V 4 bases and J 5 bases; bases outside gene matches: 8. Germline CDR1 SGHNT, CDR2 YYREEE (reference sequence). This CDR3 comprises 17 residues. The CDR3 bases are TGTGCCAGCAGCCCCGGGACTAGCGGGGGGGCCAGGGAGACCCAGTACTTC. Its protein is CASSPGTSGGARETQYF.

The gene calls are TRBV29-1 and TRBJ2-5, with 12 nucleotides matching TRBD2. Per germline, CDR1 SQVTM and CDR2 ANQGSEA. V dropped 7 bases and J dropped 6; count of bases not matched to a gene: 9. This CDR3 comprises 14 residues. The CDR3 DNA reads TGCAGCGGTTGGACTAGCGGGATGAGACAGACCCAGTACTTC. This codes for CSGWTSGMRQTQYF.

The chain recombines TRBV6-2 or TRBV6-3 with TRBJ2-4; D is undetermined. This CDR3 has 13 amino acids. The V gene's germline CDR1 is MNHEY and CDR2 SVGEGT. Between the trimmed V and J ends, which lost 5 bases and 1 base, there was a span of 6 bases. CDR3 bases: TGTGCCAGCAGTGGGCTGGCCAAAAACATTCAGTACTTC. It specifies CASSGLAKNIQYF.

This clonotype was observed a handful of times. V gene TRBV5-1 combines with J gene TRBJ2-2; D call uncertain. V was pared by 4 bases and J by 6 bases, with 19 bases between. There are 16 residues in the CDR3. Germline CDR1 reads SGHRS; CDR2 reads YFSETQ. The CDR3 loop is CASSLLWASRAGELFF. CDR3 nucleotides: TGCGCCAGCAGCCTCCTTTGGGCATCTAGGGCCGGGGAGCTGTTTTTT.

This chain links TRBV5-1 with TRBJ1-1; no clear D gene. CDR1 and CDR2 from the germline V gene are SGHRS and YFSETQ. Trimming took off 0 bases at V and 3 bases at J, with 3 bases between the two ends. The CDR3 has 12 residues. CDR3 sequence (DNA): TGCGCCAGCAGCTTGGTAGACACTGAAGCTTTCTTT. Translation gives CASSLVDTEAFF.

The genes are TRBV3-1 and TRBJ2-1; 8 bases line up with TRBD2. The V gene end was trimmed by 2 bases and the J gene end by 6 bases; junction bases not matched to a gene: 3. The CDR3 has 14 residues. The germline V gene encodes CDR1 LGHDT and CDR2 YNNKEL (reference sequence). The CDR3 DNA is TGTGCCAGCAGCCAATTTAGCGGGACCAATGAGCAGTTCTTC. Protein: CASSQFSGTNEQFF.

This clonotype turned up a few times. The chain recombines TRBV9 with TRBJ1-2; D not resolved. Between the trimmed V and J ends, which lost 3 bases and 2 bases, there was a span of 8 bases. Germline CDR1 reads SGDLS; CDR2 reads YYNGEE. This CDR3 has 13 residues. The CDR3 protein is CASSADQNYGYTF. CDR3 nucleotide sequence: TGTGCCAGCAGCGCAGACCAGAACTATGGCTACACCTTC.

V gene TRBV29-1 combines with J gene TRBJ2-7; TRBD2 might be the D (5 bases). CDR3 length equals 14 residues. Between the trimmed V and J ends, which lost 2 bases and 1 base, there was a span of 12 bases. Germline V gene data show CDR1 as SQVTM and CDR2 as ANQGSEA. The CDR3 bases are TGCAGCGTTGAAATCGTAGGAGGATCCTACGAGCAGTACTTC. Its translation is CSVEIVGGSYEQYF.